This TCR beta chain was sequenced for a study of Ad26.COV2.S vaccination and SARS-CoV-2 variants. Germline V lookup: CDR1 MDHEN, CDR2 SYDVKM. V shed 2 bases and J shed 4 bases, with 8 bases lying between them. CDR3 length: 14 residues. Study observations and caveats: Overall T cell responses may have been underestimated by the analyses of TCR breadth and depth.

As to this clone: Its antigen is unknown.

TCRdb's copy holds only in-frame clones and misses some; the assay was immunoSEQ multiplex PCR. The repertoire consists of fewer than 150,000 clones, with just over 85% occurring once and the leading ten covering around 5.1%. The chain employs TRBV28 and TRBJ1-4; D gene uncertain. The receptor was derived from a human donor who had recovered from COVID-19. This specimen was peripheral blood, taken after recovery from COVID-19. DNA for the CDR3: TGTGCCAGCAGTTTAACGGGAATTAATGAAAAACTGTTTTTT. This encodes CASSLTGINEKLFF. Using reference TRBV28 and TRBJ1-4 for the parts outside the CDR3, the full variable domain is DVKVTQSSRYLVKRTGEKVFLECVQDMDHENMFWYRQDPGLGLRLIYFSYDVKMKEKGDIPEGYSVSREKKERFSLILESASTNQTSMYLCASSLTGINEKLFFGSGTQLSVL.